This T cell receptor (beta chain) was identified in a study of Graves' ophthalmopathy and Graves' hyperthyroidism. Exclusion criteria comprised other autoimmune diseases, uncontrolled infections, pregnancy or lactation in patients. Concerning this clonotype: Antigen unknown.

Study-wide results and limits: A majority of expanded thyroid clonotypes exceeding 0.001 frequency were likewise present in blood.

The CDR3 is made up of 15 amino acids. V lost 6 bases, J lost 4 bases, and 6 bases stayed unmatched. Amplification from RNA transcripts yielded the TCR beta CDR3 regions. HTBI-primed RT-PCR formed the first round, and a multiplex PCR formed the second. TCRdb re-derived calls from the multiplex PCR reads in MiXCR, one entry per CDR3 protein. The sample lists over 150,000 distinct CDR3 sequences, over 35% seen once, with about 5.8% in the top ten. V usage is TRBV12-3 or TRBV12-4 and J usage is TRBJ2-7; 13 bases are a match to TRBD2. The specimen sequenced was peripheral blood. The source is a woman between 40 and 50 years old with Graves' ophthalmopathy. The CDR3 DNA reads TGTGCCAGCAGCCCCGGACTAGCGGGAGCTTACGAGCAGTACTTC. This gives the protein CASSPGLAGAYEQYF.